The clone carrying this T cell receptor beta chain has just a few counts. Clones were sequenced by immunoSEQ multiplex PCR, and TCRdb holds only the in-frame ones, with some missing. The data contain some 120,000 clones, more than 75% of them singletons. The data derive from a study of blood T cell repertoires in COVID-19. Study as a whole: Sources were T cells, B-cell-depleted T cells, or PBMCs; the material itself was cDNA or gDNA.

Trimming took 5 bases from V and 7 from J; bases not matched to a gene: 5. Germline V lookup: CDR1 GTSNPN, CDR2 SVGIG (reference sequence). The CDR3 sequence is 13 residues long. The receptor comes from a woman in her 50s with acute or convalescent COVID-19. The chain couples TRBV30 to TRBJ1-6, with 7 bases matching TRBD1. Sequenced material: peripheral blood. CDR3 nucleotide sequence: TGTGCCTGGGGGGACAGCGCGAATTCACCCCTCCACTTT. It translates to CAWGDSANSPLHF.